This TCR beta chain was recovered during a study of T cells in Graves' hyperthyroidism and ophthalmopathy. Reasons for excluding patients were uncontrolled infection, other autoimmune disease, pregnancy or lactation. The PBMCs were taken from roughly 9.3 ml of fresh peripheral blood. RNA transcripts provided the source from which TCR beta CDR3 regions were amplified. A first-round RT-PCR of the TCR CDR3 used the HTBI primer set. TCRdb reprocessed the multiplex PCR reads via MiXCR and lists one record per CDR3 protein. The sample records 550,000 to 650,000 distinct CDR3 sequences, about 14% being singletons. Study conclusions and caveats: The model foresaw ophthalmopathy a median approximately 6.3 months prior to onset. Blood also held most thyroid clonotypes expanded beyond 0.001.

The CDR3 length is 14 residues. Trimming pared 0 bases from V and 6 bases from J, leaving 11 bases between. Looked up from germline, CDR1 is SGHRS and CDR2 is YFSETQ. This clonotype was seen ten or more times. The antigen remains undetermined. V usage is TRBV5-1 and J usage is TRBJ2-3; possible D gene TRBD2, 5 bases. The TCR was taken from a woman aged 40 to 49 with Graves' hyperthyroidism. The source material was blood. Here the CDR3 DNA reads TGCGCCAGCAGCTTGGAACTAGACGCGGATACGCAGTATTTT. It encodes CASSLELDADTQYF. The full variable domain, in which reference TRBV5-1 and TRBJ2-3 provide the parts outside the CDR3, is KAGVTQTPRYLIKTRGQQVTLSCSPISGHRSVSWYQQTPGQGLQFLFEYFSETQRNKGNFPGRFSGRQFSNSRSEMNVSTLELGDSALYLCASSLELDADTQYFGPGTRLTVL.